The 6 T cell receptor beta chains given below trace back to one sample, sequenced in a study of cytomegalovirus exposure and HLA in healthy donors. The study ran its PCR with 60 Vbeta and 13 Jbeta primers. Only in-frame clones appear in the TCRdb table, and some are missing; sequencing was by immunoSEQ multiplex PCR. The table records 150,000 to 200,000 clones, about 63% of them present only once. Source material: PBMCs. Receptor source: a woman aged 40-49 years in good health and CMV-seropositive.

J is TRBJ2-4 and V is TRBV28; unclear D gene. The CDR3 extends over 15 amino acids. The V gene's germline CDR1 is MDHEN and CDR2 SYDVKM. The germline V and J ends were trimmed by 5 bases and 0 bases, with 11 bases remaining between them. For the CDR3, the DNA is TGTGCCAGCAGTAATGCCGAGTCAGCCAAAAACATTCAGTACTTC. Translating gives CASSNAESAKNIQYF.

The J gene is TRBJ2-7, the V gene TRBV18, with a possible D match to TRBD1 (6 bases). The CDR3 is 14 amino acids. The ends were cut back, 4 bases at V and 4 bases at J, with 14 bases in the middle. From germline, CDR1 is KGHSH and CDR2 LQKENI. In DNA form, the CDR3 reads TGTGCCAGCTCACTGACGGGACAAATATACGAGCAGTACTTC. Its protein product is CASSLTGQIYEQYF.

The rearrangement uses TRBV18 and TRBJ2-1; tentative D call: TRBD2 (6 bases). Germline loops: CDR1 KGHSH, CDR2 LQKENI. The CDR3 is 16 amino acids. Trimming took off 2 bases at V and 8 bases at J, with 19 bases between the two ends. The CDR3 nucleotides read TGTGCCAGCTCACCATCCCGGGGACTGCGGATCGATGAGCAGTTCTTC. Its translation is CASSPSRGLRIDEQFF.

V is TRBV28 and J is TRBJ2-5; 8 positions agree with TRBD2. The V segment lost 10 bases and the J segment 4 bases; nucleotides outside the gene matches: 14. Germline CDR1 reads MDHEN; CDR2 reads SYDVKM. CDR3 length: 15 amino acids. CDR3 nucleotide sequence: TGTGCCACCAGAGGCCTCGCGGGAGGCATAGAGACCCAGTACTTC. Residues: CATRGLAGGIETQYF.

This clone was observed a single time. The genes are TRBV6-5 and TRBJ2-7, with a tentative D call TRBD1 (5 bases). The ends were cut back, 2 bases at V and 3 bases at J, with 11 bases in the middle. This CDR3 has 14 residues. CDR1 and CDR2 (germline): MNHEY, SVGAGI. The CDR3, as DNA: TGTGCCAGCAGTTACACTGGACACCTCTACGAGCAGTACTTC. Residues: CASSYTGHLYEQYF.

The gene calls are TRBV19 and TRBJ1-5; D is unclear. Trimming cost V 7 bases and J 2 bases, with 12 bases left between them. This CDR3 contains 14 residues. CDR1 is LNHDA and CDR2 is SQIVND in the germline V gene (reference sequence). In DNA, the CDR3 is TGTGCCAGTATGCGATGGCAGGGCAATCAGCCCCAGCATTTT. Translation: CASMRWQGNQPQHF.